This TCR beta chain was identified during a study of blood T cell repertoires in COVID-19 (dated by TCRdb to 2020 to 2021). Some background on the complete study: Samples covering the acute and convalescent phases of COVID-19 were provided by collaborators in the United States, Italy and Spain. Nearly every sample came with metadata listing a de-identified subject ID, COVID-19 status, age in years and sex. HLA class I and class II types, where available, came from metadata supplied by the sample provider rather than from assay-based typing. The samples were drawn from two sources: the first 160 participants of the ongoing ImmuneRACE study, and over 950 subjects contributed by 6 global collaborators. The prospective study material was composed of cDNA or gDNA derived from T cells, B-cell-depleted T cells, or PBMCs. The repertoires were released in a freely available public database meant as a resource for research on the immune response to SARS-CoV-2. Deeply sampled blood TCRbeta repertoires from subjects exposed to, actively infected with, or recovered from COVID-19 were included in the dataset.

Details on this clone: The antigen this receptor binds is unknown. Nothing much larger sits one base from this clone, and base qualities are not available.

CDR1 and CDR2 were assigned from the germline V gene as MDHEN and SYDVKM. Trimming removed 3 bases from V and 5 bases from J; the gene matches leave 15 bases unexplained. CDR3 length: 17 amino acids, cysteine to phenylalanine. Only the CDR3 portion is preserved as DNA: 51 bases, with reading frame beginning at the first base. TCRbeta CDR3 regions were amplified from genomic DNA by means of the immunoSEQ Assay, a bias-controlled multiplex PCR. From the authors' description of their analysis: Nucleated cell counts per sample were estimated from amplification of reference gene primers within the assay. To quantify the absolute abundance of each unique TCRbeta CDR3 rearrangement, sequence reads were collapsed and filtered. Productive Simpson clonality was computed per sample as the square root of Simpson's diversity index over productive rearrangements. TCRdb took over this immuneACCESS table, retaining in-frame rearrangements with V and J assigned. Such tables are incomplete; in checked studies, under half of the missing clones stem from an unresolved V gene, and the remainder is unexplained. That table is the source of V, J and clone size, and D and trimming were worked out from the DNA. Present in this sample are about 90,000 clones, about 90% of which were seen just once. Of the sample, 1.8% is held by the ten largest clones.

Summary of the overall study and its limitations: The amount of clinical and demographic metadata varied by source and participant and was provided uncurated.

Each collaborating institution followed its own protocols to collect whole blood in K2EDTA tubes. Collaborator samples were shipped for TCRbeta analysis as frozen whole blood, isolated PBMCs, or DNA extracted from either sample type. Here the chain combines TRBV28 and TRBJ2-5; TRBD1 lines up with 7 middle nucleotides. Sequenced: peripheral blood. This sequence was found in a human donor with active COVID-19. The donor label of this sample is uncertain. The DNA reads TGTGCCAGCAGTTTGACCCTACAAGACAGGGTCCGGGAGACCCAGTACTTC. This yields the protein CASSLTLQDRVRETQYF.